Below, 32 T cell receptor beta chains from the same sample are listed, as sequenced in a study of blood T cells in healthy people across ages. Combining a sample-barcoded 5' primer with a J-beta primer mix, a second PCR ran for roughly 6 to 12 cycles. Via MiXCR, TCRdb re-called the 5' RACE reads, giving one row per CDR3 protein. In the table there are over 550,000 distinct CDR3 sequences, about 30% of which are singletons. The sample taken for sequencing was blood. All receptors derive from a woman aged 80 or over in good health.

Details on this clonotype: A single base separates this from a much larger clone, so it may be a read error. V usage is TRBV10-3 and J usage is TRBJ2-3; the D is unclear. CDR3 length: 13 amino acids. Germline loops: CDR1 ENHRY, CDR2 SYGVKD. The CDR3 loop reads CAISGGSTDAQYF. DNA for the CDR3: TGTGCCATCAGTGGCGGAAGCACAGATGCGCAGTATTTT.

This clonotype was observed many times. The chain carries TRBV4-3 and TRBJ2-1, with TRBD2 matching over 7 bases. The CDR3 is 12 amino acids. The V and J ends lost 2 bases and 9 bases, in that order; junction bases with no gene match: 1. Germline assignment: CDR1 LGHNA and CDR2 YSLEER. As DNA, the CDR3 is TGCGCCAGCAGCCAAAGCGGGGCTGAGCAGTTCTTC. As protein: CASSQSGAEQFF.

V and J are TRBV18 and TRBJ1-1; 7 bases agree with TRBD1. V lost 2 bases and J lost 2; bases outside the gene matches: 8. Germline assignment: CDR1 KGHSH and CDR2 LQKENI. This CDR3 comprises 16 residues. CDR3 sequence reads: CASSPARGGHNTEAFF. The CDR3 DNA sequence: TGTGCCAGCTCACCAGCCCGAGGGGGCCACAACACTGAAGCTTTCTTT.

A remark on this clonotype: A read error is possible here, since a much larger clone lies one base away. The chain carries TRBV21-1 and TRBJ1-6. TRBV21-1 is assigned pseudogene status. CDR3 length: 13 amino acids. The CDR3 DNA is TGTGCCGGCAGCTTTGCGGGAAATTCACCCCTCCACTTT. Translation: CAGSFAGNSPLHF.

Concerning this clonotype itself: This may stem from a read error, because a much larger clone lies one nucleotide away. V is TRBV7-3 and J is TRBJ1-2; D gene ambiguous. CDR1 and CDR2 from the germline V gene are SGHTA and FQGTGA. The CDR3 runs 18 residues. The CDR3 sequence: CAGSLLVGWMGSNYGYTF. DNA of the CDR3: TGTGCCGGCAGCCTCTTGGTGGGGTGGATGGGGTCTAACTATGGCTACACCTTC. The whole variable domain, remainder taken from reference TRBV7-3 and TRBJ1-2, is GAGVSQTPSNKVTEKGKYVELRCDPISGHTALYWYRQSLGQGPEFLIYFQGTGAADDSGLPNDRFFAVRPEGSVSTLKIQRTERGDSAVYLCAGSLLVGWMGSNYGYTFGSGTRLTVV.

For this clonotype: One base away lies a much larger clone, so this may be a sequencing read error. The chain uses TRBV19 and TRBJ2-7; D is unresolved. Germline-derived CDR1 and CDR2 are LNHDA and SQIVND (reference sequence). V lost 0 bases and J 7 bases, leaving 22 bases between the germline ends. The CDR3 runs to 17 residues. CDR3 in DNA: TGTGCCAGTAGTATAGATCTCAACACCGTCTCCTACAATGAGCAGTACTTC. Encoded protein: CASSIDLNTVSYNEQYF.

This clonotype showed up just a few times. The CDR3 DNA sequence: TGTGCCAGCAGCGTAGACGACGGTTCACCCCTCCACTTT. As protein: CASSVDDGSPLHF. The chain couples TRBV9 to TRBJ1-6; D ambiguous. This CDR3 has 13 residues. Germline loops: CDR1 SGDLS, CDR2 YYNGEE. V was cut by 0 bases and J by 9 bases, with 7 bases left in between.

This clonotype was detected many times. This chain uses TRBV5-1 with TRBJ2-1; 8 bases fit TRBD1. CDR3 length equals 15 residues. From germline, CDR1 is SGHRS and CDR2 YFSETQ. The V gene end was trimmed by 4 bases and the J gene end by 3 bases; junction bases not matched to a gene: 6. The CDR3 DNA follows: TGCGCCAGCAGCCGTGACAGGGGCCTCTACAATGAGCAGTTCTTC. Amino acids: CASSRDRGLYNEQFF.

Only a few counts were recorded for this clonotype. The chain is built from TRBV7-9 and TRBJ1-1; possible D gene TRBD1, 6 bases. Germline V CDR1 and CDR2: SEHNR, FQNEAQ (reference sequence). Trimming left V 4 bases short and J 4 bases short, with 16 bases between. CDR3 length equals 15 residues. CDR3 nucleotide sequence: TGTGCCAGCAGCTCCCTCCGGGGGGCGGCCACTGAAGCTTTCTTT. Translating gives CASSSLRGAATEAFF. Complete variable domain (other parts from reference TRBV7-9 and TRBJ1-1): DTGVSQNPRHKITKRGQNVTFRCDPISEHNRLYWYRQTLGQGPEFLTYFQNEAQLEKSRLLSDRFSAERPKGSFSTLEIQRTEQGDSAMYLCASSSLRGAATEAFFGQGTRLTVV.

On this clonotype itself: A much larger clone sits a single nucleotide away, making a read error possible. The chain links TRBV12-3 or TRBV12-4 to TRBJ2-3; D remains ambiguous. The ends were cut back, 5 bases at V and 2 bases at J, with 17 bases in the middle. The CDR3 totals 16 residues. CDR3 DNA sequence: TGTGCCAGCAGTCCCCGGGTAGTGGGGAACACAGATACGCAGTATTTT. It is translated as CASSPRVVGNTDTQYF.

The J gene is TRBJ2-4, the V gene TRBV25-1; 7 bases match TRBD1. The CDR3 spans 14 residues. J was trimmed by 3 bases and V by 3 bases; bases with no gene match: 2. Germline values: CDR1 MGHDK, CDR2 SYGVNS. CDR3 bases: TGTGCCAGCAGTGAGAGGACAGGCAAAAACATTCAGTACTTC. Protein product: CASSERTGKNIQYF.

This clonotype was seen many times. Written as DNA, the CDR3 is TGTGCCAGCAGTCTTTTACGGACAGGGACCGGACTAGCGGGGTCATCCTACGAGCAGTACTTC. Protein sequence: CASSLLRTGTGLAGSSYEQYF. The chain links TRBV6-1 to TRBJ2-7, with TRBD2 matching over 12 bases. V gave up 5 bases and J gave up 1 base; unmatched junction bases: 21. CDR1 is MNHNS, CDR2 SASEGT, per germline. The CDR3 contains 21 residues.

The rearrangement joins TRBV19 to TRBJ1-5, with D possibly matching TRBD1 (5 bases). The CDR3 is 14 residues long. V dropped 3 bases and J dropped 0 bases, with 6 bases sitting between them. Germline CDR1 is LNHDA and CDR2 is SQIVND (reference sequence). The CDR3 sequence: CASSIDSSNQPQHF. In DNA, the CDR3 is TGTGCCAGTAGTATCGACAGTAGCAATCAGCCCCAGCATTTT.

This clonotype was seen a few times. A much bigger clone sits one base away, suggesting this may be a read error. CDR3 residues: CSVKTGVNTETFF. In nucleotides, the CDR3 is TGCAGCGTCAAAACAGGGGTGAACACTGAAACTTTCTTT. This chain connects TRBV29-1 to TRBJ1-1; 7 bases map to TRBD1. Per germline, CDR1 SQVTM and CDR2 ANQGSEA. CDR3 length: 13 residues. Full variable domain (missing parts from reference TRBV29-1 and TRBJ1-1): SAVISQKPSRDICQRGTSLTIQCQVDSQVTMMFWYRQQPGQSLTLIATANQGSEATYESGFVIDKFPISRPNLTFSTLTVSNMSPEDSSIYLCSVKTGVNTETFFGQGTRLTVV.

The gene calls are TRBV20-1 and TRBJ2-1; 10 bases line up with TRBD1. Germline assignment: CDR1 DFQATT and CDR2 SNEGSKA (reference sequence). V shed 1 base, J shed 8 bases, and the junction held 5 bases outside the gene matches. This CDR3 has 14 residues. CDR3 bases: TGCAGTGCTAGAGGGTGGACAGGGGGAGATGAGCAGTTCTTC. Protein product: CSARGWTGGDEQFF.

Comment on this clonotype: With a much larger clone just one base away, this may be a read error. The chain employs TRBV7-2 and TRBJ2-3, with TRBD1 matching 7 bases. The CDR3 contains 15 residues. The ends lost 8 bases at V and 4 bases at J; junction bases unmatched: 12. Germline values: CDR1 SGHTA, CDR2 FQGNSA. The CDR3 DNA reads TGTGCCAGCCCACGGGAAAGGGGGCAGGCAGATACGCAGTATTTT. It encodes CASPRERGQADTQYF.

This clonotype showed up just once. The chain employs TRBV27 and TRBJ2-1; TRBD2 matches at 11 bases. Trimming cost V 6 bases and J 0 bases; bases outside gene matches: 4. The germline V gene has CDR1 MNHEY and CDR2 SMNVEV (reference sequence). This CDR3 is built from 16 residues. CDR3 amino acids: CASRTSGTSSYNEQFF. The DNA of the CDR3 is TGTGCCAGCAGGACTAGCGGGACCAGCTCCTACAATGAGCAGTTCTTC.

This clonotype has more than one count but fewer than ten. The V call is TRBV20-1, the J call TRBJ1-4; 7 positions match TRBD1. From germline, CDR1 is DFQATT and CDR2 SNEGSKA (reference sequence). The CDR3 is made up of 14 amino acids. The junction had 7 bases not matched to a gene; V was cut back by 6 bases and J by 3 bases. The CDR3 DNA is TGCAGTGCACATCCGGGACAGTCTAATGAAAAACTGTTTTTT. It encodes CSAHPGQSNEKLFF.

About this clonotype: Mismatch with germline at one junction end may stem from a read error. J is TRBJ2-6 and V is TRBV5-1; TRBD1 aligns across 9 bases. Germline loops: CDR1 SGHRS, CDR2 YFSETQ. CDR3 length: 18 residues. The CDR3 region is CASSFPGQGSSGTNVRTF. The CDR3 DNA is TGCGCCAGCAGCTTTCCCGGACAGGGGAGCTCTGGGACCAACGTCCGGACTTTC.

Comments on this clonotype: One end of the junction fails to match germline, which may point to a read error. This rearrangement joins TRBV28 to TRBJ2-5; D might be TRBD1 or TRBD2, each matching 5 bases. The V gene's germline CDR1 is MDHEN and CDR2 SYDVKM. The CDR3 is made up of 15 amino acids. The CDR3 is CASSLPGAGQEAQYF. DNA of the CDR3: TGTGCCAGCAGTTTACCCGGGGCAGGCCAAGAGGCCCAGTACTTC.

The chain joins TRBV6-2 or TRBV6-3 to TRBJ2-5; D not certain. Germline assignment: CDR1 MNHEY and CDR2 SVGEGT. This CDR3 is 15 amino acids long. V gave up 5 bases and J gave up 0 bases, with 13 bases separating them. Here the CDR3 DNA reads TGTGCCAGCAGTGTTGGTCTCAGGTACCAAGAGACCCAGTACTTC. Translated, it gives CASSVGLRYQETQYF.

This clonotype was seen repeatedly, ten times or more. V and J are TRBV27 and TRBJ2-3, with TRBD1 as a possible D gene (6 bases). The CDR3 has 13 amino acids. The V and J ends lost 6 bases and 4 bases respectively, with 11 bases between them. The germline V gene encodes CDR1 MNHEY and CDR2 SMNVEV (reference sequence). The CDR3 spells CASRQTGSDTQYF. CDR3 bases: TGTGCCAGCAGGCAAACAGGGTCAGATACGCAGTATTTT.

This clonotype occurred a few times. The V gene is TRBV27, the J gene TRBJ1-5, with 9 bases that match TRBD1. Trimming took 8 bases from V and 3 from J; bases not matched to a gene: 5. The germline gives CDR1 MNHEY, CDR2 SMNVEV (reference sequence). The CDR3 runs to 14 residues. CDR3 in amino acids: CASGRTGDNQPQHF. The DNA for the CDR3 is TGTGCCAGCGGTCGGACAGGGGACAATCAGCCCCAGCATTTT.

In its sample, this clonotype was seen many times. The chain recombines TRBV4-1 with TRBJ2-5; D unresolved. In germline, CDR1 is MGHRA, CDR2 YSYEKL. CDR3 length equals 15 residues. Trimming took 2 bases from V and 2 from J, leaving 12 bases between them. CDR3: CASSQLLGPQETQYF. The DNA of the CDR3 is TGCGCCAGCAGCCAACTCCTTGGACCACAAGAGACCCAGTACTTC.

The rearrangement uses TRBV6-6 and TRBJ2-3; possible D gene TRBD1, 6 bases. This CDR3 has 15 amino acids. V lost 0 bases to trimming and J lost 6 bases, with 13 bases between them. Looked up from germline, CDR1 is MNHNY and CDR2 is SVGAGI (reference sequence). Written as DNA, the CDR3 is TGTGCCAGCAGTTACTCGACAGGCTTGCAGGATACGCAGTATTTT. Protein: CASSYSTGLQDTQYF.

This chain uses TRBV20-1 with TRBJ2-7, with D hard to call. The CDR3 loop spans 13 amino acids. Germline V lookup: CDR1 DFQATT, CDR2 SNEGSKA (reference sequence). The ends were cut back, 2 bases at V and 5 bases at J, with 13 bases in the middle. CDR3 sequence: CSARSLRGNEQYF. CDR3 in DNA: TGCAGTGCTAGATCTCTGCGAGGTAACGAGCAGTACTTC.

This clonotype was detected many times. V usage is TRBV25-1 and J usage is TRBJ2-5; maybe TRBD2 (6 bases). CDR3 length equals 13 residues. The ends were cut back, 10 bases at V and 2 bases at J, with 14 bases in the middle. Germline-derived CDR1 and CDR2 are MGHDK and SYGVNS. CDR3 DNA sequence: TGTGCCACCTCAAACGGGGGTCAAGAGACCCAGTACTTC. It specifies CATSNGGQETQYF.

This clonotype came up many times. A read error is possible here, since a much larger clone lies one base away. The V and J genes are TRBV6-2 or TRBV6-3 and TRBJ2-5, with TRBD1 identical over 9 bases. Germline assignment: CDR1 MNHEY and CDR2 SVGEGT. The CDR3 totals 16 residues. With V trimmed by 2 bases and J by 11 bases, 15 bases remained unmatched. The DNA of the CDR3 is TGTGCCAGCAGTTACCCACCGGGACAGGGTTACCATGAGCAGTACTTC. Its translation: CASSYPPGQGYHEQYF.

This clonotype appeared many times. The V gene is TRBV7-2, the J gene TRBJ1-5, with D possibly being TRBD1 (5 bases). Germline V gene data show CDR1 as SGHTA and CDR2 as FQGNSA. V lost 0 bases and J 5 bases, leaving 11 bases between the germline ends. The CDR3 is 15 residues long. The CDR3 coding sequence is TGTGCCAGCAGCTTAGCGGGGGGAGAATATCAGCCCCAGCATTTT. This sequence encodes CASSLAGGEYQPQHF.

The chain combines TRBV20-1 with TRBJ1-4, with D unclear. This CDR3 region has 11 residues. The V and J ends lost 5 bases and 4 bases respectively, with 5 bases between them. In germline, CDR1 is DFQATT, CDR2 SNEGSKA (reference sequence). CDR3 loop: CSAPYNEKLFF. CDR3 DNA sequence: TGCAGTGCTCCCTATAATGAAAAACTGTTTTTT.

J is TRBJ1-5 and V is TRBV20-1; a possible D gene is TRBD1 (5 bases). V was shortened by 0 bases and J by 0 bases, with 21 bases between the two germline ends. The CDR3 loop spans 19 amino acids. Germline V gene data show CDR1 as DFQATT and CDR2 as SNEGSKA (reference sequence). CDR3 loop: CSARDPMGRWGNSNQPQHF. For the CDR3, the DNA is TGCAGTGCTAGAGATCCGATGGGCAGGTGGGGCAATAGCAATCAGCCCCAGCATTTT.

This clonotype has ten or more counts. The DNA is left out, because the CDR3 cannot be placed on it with certainty; the CDR3 is given as TCRdb lists it. The V call is TRBV24-1, the J call TRBJ1-2; the table's D gene call, TRBD1, was not cross checked with the DNA. The CDR3 is 14 amino acids in total, end residues counted. The germline V gene encodes CDR1 KGHDR and CDR2 SFDVKD. The CDR3 loop is CATSVPGINYGYTF.